This T cell receptor beta chain was sequenced in a study of T cell repertoires in cytomegalovirus infection. TCRdb called the reads again in MiXCR, with one record for every CDR3 protein. Of around 300,000 distinct CDR3 sequences listed, around 25% are singletons. To note about this clonotype: Its target is unknown.

Study conclusions and caveats: CMV-specific HLA-C-restricted TCR beta clonotypes dominated the ex vivo response.

The V and J ends lost 3 bases and 3 bases, in that order; junction bases with no gene match: 5. The CDR3 spans 15 residues. Germline CDR1 SGHTA, CDR2 FQGNSA. The TCR sequence derives from a human donor in good health (CMV status not recorded). Some clones in this sample may be carry-over from other donors' samples. The sequenced sample consisted of PBMCs. This chain links TRBV7-2 with TRBJ2-1; TRBD2 matches 7 bases. The CDR3 DNA follows: TGTGCCAGCAGCTTCGCTAGCGGTGACTACAATGAGCAGTTCTTC. Translated: CASSFASGDYNEQFF.